This entry concerns a single TCR beta chain. The CDR3 loop spans 16 amino acids. Per the germline V gene, CDR1 is SGHRS and CDR2 is YFSETQ. V shed 5 bases and J 8 bases; nucleotides not matched to a gene: 13. This sample was included in a study of blood T cell repertoires in COVID-19. Study-wide context: Italy, Spain and the United States were the sources of the convalescent and acute COVID-19 samples.

How the authors handled the data: The authors estimated nucleated cell counts from reference gene primer amplification. Produced via immunoSEQ multiplex PCR; TCRdb's table is partial and in-frame only. That table supplies the V and J calls and clone size; D and trimming were determined from the DNA. The sample comprises about 120,000 clones, approximately 80% of which are singletons, and around an eighth rests with the top ten. This TCR was recovered from a human donor in a cohort sampled during active COVID-19. The sample was peripheral blood. The J gene is TRBJ2-4, the V gene TRBV5-1; 10 bases map to TRBD1. The CDR3 DNA follows: TGCGCCAGCAGAGATGATACCGGGACAGGGGCCGACATTCAGTACTTC. It translates to CASRDDTGTGADIQYF.